These T cell receptor beta chains were read from a single sample in a study of monozygotic twins with inflammatory bowel disease. TCRdb reprocessed the 5' RACE reads and stores each CDR3 protein as one record, lacking DNA. The sample totals around 450,000 distinct CDR3 sequences. Sequenced material: blood. The receptor set was obtained from a human donor with ulcerative colitis or Crohn's disease, or a healthy co-twin of an affected twin (not recorded which). Both conserved end residues are part of each CDR3. The order of the fields is V gene, J gene, CDR3 protein.

>TRBV12-3/TRBV12-4|TRBJ1-1
CASSYGQGRGNTEAFF
>TRBV28|TRBJ2-4
CASSRTGPNIQYF
>TRBV12-3/TRBV12-4|TRBJ2-2
CASSQRQGAGGELFF
>TRBV24-1|TRBJ2-2
CATSKDAGGPFTGELFF
>TRBV5-6|TRBJ2-3
CASSFRQEPYTDTQYF
>TRBV7-2|TRBJ2-7
CASSPSQVPGYEQYF
>TRBV6-2/TRBV6-3|TRBJ2-7
CASSATGYSTYEQYF
>TRBV5-6|TRBJ2-7
CASSSEPGQGSYEQYF
>TRBV11-2|TRBJ2-7
CASSLVASGSSYEQYF
>TRBV2|TRBJ1-1
CASRRRGTGWDTQAFF
>TRBV12-3/TRBV12-4|TRBJ2-1
CASSLRGGRYNEQFF
>TRBV30|TRBJ2-5
CACNRNQETQYF
>TRBV20-1|TRBJ2-5
CSARDPGTGVQETQYF
>TRBV5-1|TRBJ1-1
CASSQGEMNTEAFF
>TRBV27|TRBJ1-5
CASRPGTDALSNQPQHF
>TRBV29-1|TRBJ1-1
CSARTGTGVTEAFF
>TRBV7-3|TRBJ2-1
CASSLTGGVGDNEQFF
>TRBV27|TRBJ2-6
CASTGTASSGANVLTF
>TRBV7-3|TRBJ2-6
CASSFALDPGANVLTF
>TRBV6-1|TRBJ2-7
CATRTSGSMSIYEQYF
>TRBV25-1|TRBJ1-1
CASIGTFEAFF
>TRBV6-1|TRBJ2-7
CASSPGTGGAYEQYF